What follows are 24 T cell receptor beta chains derived from one specimen sequenced in a study of T cells in Graves' hyperthyroidism and ophthalmopathy. RNA transcripts served as the template for amplifying TCR beta CDR3 regions. Initially, a first-round RT-PCR of the TCR CDR3 employed the HTBI primer set. TCRdb ran MiXCR on the multiplex PCR reads and lists one entry per CDR3 protein. Among around 600,000 distinct CDR3 sequences listed, about 14% were seen once. Sequenced material: blood. These receptor sequences come from a woman aged 45-59 years with Graves' ophthalmopathy.

The chain joins TRBV19 to TRBJ1-5; the match to TRBD1 covers 7 bases. Trimming removed 5 bases from V and 3 bases from J; junction bases left unmatched: 10. Germline CDR1 is LNHDA and CDR2 is SQIVND (reference sequence). CDR3 length: 16 residues. The CDR3 spells CASSSLTGRNNQPQHF. In DNA form, the CDR3 reads TGTGCCAGTAGTTCGTTGACAGGGAGAAACAATCAGCCCCAGCATTTT.

This clonotype came up a few times. The chain employs TRBV6-2 or TRBV6-3 and TRBJ1-2, with D possibly being TRBD1 (6 bases). Germline lookup yields CDR1 MNHEY and CDR2 SVGEGT. V shed 7 bases and J shed 4 bases, with 13 bases lying between them. The CDR3 length is 13 residues. CDR3 sequence reads: CASTPGHLYGYTF. The CDR3 bases are TGTGCCAGCACCCCGGGACACCTCTATGGCTACACCTTC.

At least ten counts were recorded for this clonotype. The rearrangement links TRBV11-3 to TRBJ2-2; 7 nucleotides line up with TRBD1. The junction had 21 bases not matched to a gene; V was cut back by 2 bases and J by 0 bases. In germline, CDR1 is SGHNT, CDR2 YENEEA. The CDR3 covers 22 residues. CDR3 nucleotide sequence: TGTGCCAGCAGCTTAACCAACAGGGGCTCCCTTGGGGCGCCCGCGAACACCGGGGAGCTGTTTTTT. Its protein product is CASSLTNRGSLGAPANTGELFF.

This clonotype was found many times. The chain employs TRBV6-5 and TRBJ2-2; D is possibly TRBD1 (6 bases). In germline, CDR1 is MNHEY, CDR2 SVGAGI. This CDR3 spans 12 amino acids. Trimming stripped 2 bases from V and 8 bases from J, with 6 bases between. CDR3: CASSYRGGELFF. CDR3 DNA sequence: TGTGCCAGCAGTTACAGGGGGGGGGAGCTGTTTTTT.

This clonotype has just a few counts. V is TRBV12-3 or TRBV12-4 and J is TRBJ1-4, with TRBD1 matching 9 bases. The CDR3 runs to 14 residues. After removal of 6 bases from V and 12 bases from J, the junction contained 11 bases not matched to a gene. CDR3 in amino acids: CASSSRQGVKELFF. The CDR3, as DNA: TGTGCCAGCAGCAGCCGACAGGGGGTAAAGGAACTGTTTTTT.

This clonotype has a count of ten or more. The chain has TRBV18 and TRBJ2-1; 14 positions agree with TRBD2. The CDR3 contains 15 residues. Per germline, CDR1 KGHSH and CDR2 LQKENI. Trimming took 6 bases from V and 8 from J; bases not matched to a gene: 6. The CDR3 nucleotides read TGTGCCAGCTCCTCCGGGACTAGCGGGAGTTATGAGCAGTTCTTC. Protein: CASSSGTSGSYEQFF. Together with reference TRBV18 and TRBJ2-1, the CDR3 gives the full variable domain: NAGVMQNPRHLVRRRGQEARLRCSPMKGHSHVYWYRQLPEEGLKFMVYLQKENIIDESGMPKERFSAEFPKEGPSILRIQQVVRGDSAAYFCASSSGTSGSYEQFFGPGTRLTVL.

This chain links TRBV9 with TRBJ2-7; D gene uncertain. Trimming pared 0 bases from V and 0 bases from J, leaving 10 bases between. CDR1 SGDLS and CDR2 YYNGEE come from the germline V gene. CDR3 length: 15 amino acids. The CDR3, as DNA: TGTGCCAGCAGCGTAGCGGCAAGGAGCTCCTACGAGCAGTACTTC. It translates to CASSVAARSSYEQYF.

The rearrangement joins TRBV19 to TRBJ2-1, with TRBD2 matching 7 bases. Trimming removed 5 bases from V and 0 bases from J; junction bases left unmatched: 13. CDR1 is LNHDA and CDR2 is SQIVND in the germline V gene (reference sequence). This CDR3 region has 18 residues. The CDR3 DNA is TGTGCCAGTAGTCCAGCCCCGCTAGCGGTTAGCTCCTACAATGAGCAGTTCTTC. Translating gives CASSPAPLAVSSYNEQFF.

Many counts were recorded for this clonotype. The chain recombines TRBV20-1 with TRBJ2-1; tentatively, D is TRBD2 (5 bases). V gave up 8 bases and J gave up 8 bases, with 16 bases separating them. Germline CDR1 reads DFQATT; CDR2 reads SNEGSKA (reference sequence). The CDR3 spans 12 residues. The CDR3 loop reads CSTRRMFDEQFF. The DNA of the CDR3 is TGCAGTACCCGGAGGATGTTCGATGAGCAGTTCTTC.

This clonotype occurred many times. The gene calls are TRBV2 and TRBJ2-3; the match to TRBD2 covers 7 bases. CDR1 is SNHLY, CDR2 FYNNEI, per germline. The CDR3 has 14 residues. Trimming at V came to 5 bases and at J to 4 bases, leaving 6 bases not matched to a gene. CDR3 nucleotide sequence: TGTGCCAGCAGTCAAACCGCGGGAGCAGATACGCAGTATTTT. This encodes CASSQTAGADTQYF. The variable domain in full, completed from reference TRBV2 and TRBJ2-3, reads EPEVTQTPSHQVTQMGQEVILRCVPISNHLYFYWYRQILGQKVEFLVSFYNNEISEKSEIFDDQFSVERPDGSNFTLKIRSTKLEDSAMYFCASSQTAGADTQYFGPGTRLTVL.

This clonotype showed up many times. The chain combines TRBV6-2 or TRBV6-3 with TRBJ2-1; TRBD2 agrees at 10 bases. CDR3 length equals 17 residues. J gave up 7 bases and V 5 bases, and 14 bases lay outside the gene matches. Germline V gives CDR1 MNHEY, CDR2 SVGEGT. The CDR3 loop is CASSLRPSGRAWNEQFF. The CDR3 DNA reads TGTGCCAGCAGTCTTCGCCCGAGCGGGAGGGCCTGGAATGAGCAGTTCTTC.

This clonotype was picked up many times. The CDR3 spells CASSRGAGEVTNEKLFF. CDR3 bases: TGCGCCAGCAGCCGTGGGGCAGGGGAGGTGACAAATGAAAAACTGTTTTTT. The chain carries TRBV4-1 and TRBJ1-4; TRBD1 might be the D (6 bases). Per the germline V gene, CDR1 is MGHRA and CDR2 is YSYEKL. Trimming took 4 bases from V and 5 from J, leaving 20 bases between them. This CDR3 spans 17 amino acids.

This clonotype showed up just a few times. The chain uses TRBV27 and TRBJ2-4; 11 bases map to TRBD2. The junction had 8 bases not matched to a gene; V was cut back by 2 bases and J by 8 bases. The CDR3 spans 16 residues. Germline CDR1 reads MNHEY; CDR2 reads SMNVEV (reference sequence). This CDR3 reads CASSLRLAGLRDIQYF. DNA of the CDR3: TGTGCCAGCAGTTTAAGACTAGCGGGATTGAGGGACATTCAGTACTTC.

This clonotype was observed a few times. V usage is TRBV20-1 and J usage is TRBJ1-1; possible D gene TRBD1, 5 bases. The CDR3 is 12 amino acids. Germline V lookup: CDR1 DFQATT, CDR2 SNEGSKA (reference sequence). V shed 6 bases and J shed 1 base, with 9 bases lying between them. The CDR3 is CSAIQANTEAFF. CDR3 DNA: TGCAGTGCAATACAGGCGAACACTGAAGCTTTCTTT.

Ten or more counts support this clonotype. This chain uses TRBV29-1 with TRBJ2-1, with D possibly matching TRBD1 (6 bases). V lost 4 bases and J 8 bases, leaving 15 bases between the germline ends. The germline gives CDR1 SQVTM, CDR2 ANQGSEA. The length of the CDR3 is 13 residues. CDR3 amino acids: CSVGGLLAYEQFF. The DNA of the CDR3 is TGCAGCGTTGGGGGGCTTTTAGCCTATGAGCAGTTCTTC.

V is TRBV5-6 and J is TRBJ2-1; the match to TRBD2 covers 7 bases. V shed 2 bases and J 8 bases; nucleotides not matched to a gene: 10. CDR1 and CDR2 from the germline V gene are SGHDT and YYEEEE. CDR3 size: 15 residues. The CDR3 loop reads CASSFGFGGSDEQFF. As DNA, the CDR3 is TGTGCCAGCAGCTTTGGGTTCGGCGGGAGCGATGAGCAGTTCTTC.

This clonotype showed up just a few times. The V and J genes are TRBV4-3 and TRBJ2-7; 7 bases are a match to TRBD1. The J segment lost 5 bases and the V segment lost 0 bases, leaving 7 bases of the junction unmatched. CDR1 and CDR2 from the germline V gene are LGHNA and YSLEER. This CDR3 contains 15 residues. The DNA of the CDR3 is TGCGCCAGCAGCCAAGATCGAGGCAGGGGGAACGAGCAGTACTTC. This translates into CASSQDRGRGNEQYF.

This clonotype was seen many times. The chain links TRBV6-2 or TRBV6-3 to TRBJ2-1; tentative D call: TRBD2 (5 bases). Germline CDR1 reads MNHEY; CDR2 reads SVGEGT. Trimming took 6 bases from V and 5 from J, leaving 17 bases between them. The CDR3 is 15 residues long. In DNA, the CDR3 is TGTGCCAGCAGCCCCCTCGTCCCTAGCCACAATGAGCAGTTCTTC. As protein: CASSPLVPSHNEQFF.

This clonotype was seen repeatedly, ten times or more. This rearrangement joins TRBV6-6 to TRBJ1-2; 12 positions match TRBD1. V shed 2 bases, J shed 7 bases, and the junction held 20 bases outside the gene matches. The CDR3 is 20 residues long. Germline V gene lookup returns CDR1 MNHNY and CDR2 SVGAGI (reference sequence). The DNA for the CDR3 is TGTGCCAGCAGTTACGTGGGGGATTCGGGACAGGGGGCAACTAAGGGTGGCTACACCTTC. Translated, it gives CASSYVGDSGQGATKGGYTF.

This clonotype was observed a few times. The chain recombines TRBV7-9 with TRBJ2-1, with 11 bases identical to TRBD2. Per germline, CDR1 SEHNR and CDR2 FQNEAQ (reference sequence). Unmatched junction bases numbered 15, after V lost 3 bases and J lost 8 bases. The CDR3 runs to 18 residues. CDR3 bases: TGTGCCAGCAGCTTTACTAGCGGGAGTCCGATGGACTTCTATGAGCAGTTCTTC. Protein sequence: CASSFTSGSPMDFYEQFF.

Many counts were recorded for this clonotype. The rearrangement uses TRBV5-1 and TRBJ1-2; 8 bases line up with TRBD1. The CDR3 consists of 12 residues. Germline CDR1 is SGHRS and CDR2 is YFSETQ. Trimming at V came to 3 bases and at J to 12 bases, leaving 7 bases not matched to a gene. The CDR3 region has the DNA TGCGCCAGCAGCTATGACAGGGGAGTCCACACCTTC. Translation: CASSYDRGVHTF.

This clonotype was counted at least ten times. The J gene is TRBJ1-2, the V gene TRBV6-1; D is unresolved. The CDR3 length is 15 residues. V lost 10 bases and J 2 bases, leaving 20 bases between the germline ends. Germline loops: CDR1 MNHNS, CDR2 SASEGT. The CDR3 loop reads CATYPGRSRNYGYTF. In DNA form, the CDR3 reads TGTGCCACCTACCCCGGACGTTCGAGGAACTATGGCTACACCTTC.

The J gene is TRBJ2-6, the V gene TRBV5-1; tentative D call: TRBD1 (5 bases). Trimming removed 4 bases at V and 0 bases at J, with 20 bases between. CDR1 and CDR2 from the germline V gene are SGHRS and YFSETQ. The CDR3 spans 19 residues. CDR3 DNA: TGCGCCAGCAGCCCGCGCGGCCAGGGTGATAACTCTGGGGCCAACGTCCTGACTTTC. It specifies CASSPRGQGDNSGANVLTF. The full variable domain, with the rest looked up from reference TRBV5-1 and TRBJ2-6, is KAGVTQTPRYLIKTRGQQVTLSCSPISGHRSVSWYQQTPGQGLQFLFEYFSETQRNKGNFPGRFSGRQFSNSRSEMNVSTLELGDSALYLCASSPRGQGDNSGANVLTFGAGSRLTVL.

The genes are TRBV7-9 and TRBJ1-2, with 7 bases lining up with TRBD1. Germline assignment: CDR1 SEHNR and CDR2 FQNEAQ (reference sequence). Unmatched junction bases numbered 10, after V lost 5 bases and J lost 4 bases. The CDR3 sequence is 15 residues long. CDR3: CASSLGGGKCYGYTF. The CDR3 DNA sequence: TGTGCCAGCAGCCTAGGGGGCGGAAAGTGCTATGGCTACACCTTC.